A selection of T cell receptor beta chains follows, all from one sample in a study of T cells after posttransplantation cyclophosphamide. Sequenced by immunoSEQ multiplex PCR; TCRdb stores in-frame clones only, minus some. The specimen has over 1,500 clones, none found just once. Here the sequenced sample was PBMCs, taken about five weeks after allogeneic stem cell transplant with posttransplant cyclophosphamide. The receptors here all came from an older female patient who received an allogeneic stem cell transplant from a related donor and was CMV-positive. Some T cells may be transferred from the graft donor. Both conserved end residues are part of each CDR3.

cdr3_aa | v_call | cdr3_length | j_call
CASSYDGNQPQHF | TRBV5-8 | 13 | TRBJ1-5
CASSLLKGEKLFF | TRBV7-9 | 13 | TRBJ1-4
CASSPPGNSNQPQHF | TRBV2 | 15 | TRBJ1-5
CASSPGGGYTF | TRBV5-6 | 11 | TRBJ1-2
CASSRLAGEDDEQFF | TRBV5-4 | 15 | TRBJ2-1
CASRGDISGNTIYF | TRBV2 | 14 | TRBJ1-3
CASSVDTSGRARPDTQYF | TRBV9 | 18 | TRBJ2-3
CASSLATSGRDYEQYF | TRBV5-1 | 16 | TRBJ2-7
CASSSQGWYEQYF | TRBV7-2 | 13 | TRBJ2-7
CASSGTAYNEQFF | TRBV5-1 | 13 | TRBJ2-1
CSANQGYGYTF | TRBV20-1 | 11 | TRBJ1-2
CASGFGQSSYNEQFF | TRBV12-5 | 15 | TRBJ2-1
CASGGATFF | TRBV7-9 | 9 | TRBJ1-1
CASSLAGGYTF | TRBV5-1 | 11 | TRBJ1-2
CASSLRNIATGTSGNNEQFF | TRBV4-1 | 20 | TRBJ2-1
CASSQAVQIEKLFF | TRBV5-6 | 14 | TRBJ1-4